This entry lists 19 T cell receptor beta chains sequenced from one sample in a study of breast tumors, draining lymph nodes, adjacent tissues. TCRdb recomputed calls from the multiplex PCR reads with MiXCR, one row per CDR3 protein. The sample has about 180,000 distinct CDR3 sequences; 30% to 35% are singletons. Breast cancer patients provided tissue from their axillary draining lymph nodes. Sequenced material: axillary lymph node tissue. The receptor set was obtained from a female donor with breast cancer. Some clones in this sample may be carry-over from other donors' samples.

This clonotype was seen a few times. The chain uses TRBV6-4 and TRBJ2-7; D gene uncertain. CDR3 length: 15 amino acids. The ends were cut back, 8 bases at V and 6 bases at J, with 23 bases in the middle. The germline V gene encodes CDR1 MRHNA and CDR2 SNTAGT. CDR3 sequence reads: CASRPPTGSLGEQYF. In nucleotides, the CDR3 is TGTGCCAGCCGCCCCCCGACCGGGTCGCTCGGCGAGCAGTACTTC.

DNA of the CDR3: TGTGCCAGTAGTGTCCTGGACGGGGAGCTGTTTTTT. It translates to CASSVLDGELFF. The V and J genes are TRBV19 and TRBJ2-2; D gene uncertain. This CDR3 contains 12 residues. Germline assignment: CDR1 LNHDA and CDR2 SQIVND (reference sequence). Deletions cut 5 bases from V and 7 bases from J, with 8 bases between.

Ten or more counts support this clonotype. The chain combines TRBV30 with TRBJ1-6; D gene unclear. The V and J ends lost 4 bases and 9 bases respectively, with 13 bases between them. The germline V gene encodes CDR1 GTSNPN and CDR2 SVGIG (reference sequence). The CDR3 is made up of 13 amino acids. The CDR3 sequence is CAWKPRLPSPLHF. Here the CDR3 DNA reads TGTGCCTGGAAACCTCGGTTACCTTCACCCCTCCACTTT.

The chain has TRBV9 and TRBJ2-5; no clear D. V shed 5 bases and J shed 4 bases, with 9 bases lying between them. Germline CDR1 reads SGDLS; CDR2 reads YYNGEE. The CDR3 length is 12 residues. The CDR3 DNA follows: TGTGCCAGCAGTTTTGGACCAGAGACCCAGTACTTC. Protein sequence: CASSFGPETQYF.

This chain uses TRBV12-3 or TRBV12-4 with TRBJ2-1, with 8 positions matching TRBD1. The V segment lost 6 bases and the J segment 2 bases; nucleotides outside the gene matches: 9. The CDR3 runs to 16 residues. The CDR3 DNA reads TGTGCCAGCAGAGGACAGGGAGGACCCCCCTACAATGAGCAGTTCTTC. Its protein product is CASRGQGGPPYNEQFF.

Notes on this clonotype: A single base separates this from a much larger clone, so it may be a read error. This rearrangement joins TRBV7-3 to TRBJ2-1; maybe TRBD2 (5 bases). There are 15 residues in the CDR3. Germline V gene data show CDR1 as SGHTA and CDR2 as FQGTGA. V was pared by 0 bases and J by 2 bases, with 8 bases between. Here the CDR3 reads CASSLTGSPYNEQFF. The DNA of the CDR3 is TGTGCCAGCAGCTTAACAGGGAGCCCCTACAATGAGCAGTTCTTC.

There are many counts of this clonotype. CDR3 sequence: CASSAGTRSSTQYF. As DNA, the CDR3 is TGTGCCAGCAGCGCCGGGACTAGGTCGAGCACGCAGTATTTT. The chain recombines TRBV6-6 with TRBJ2-3, with 8 bases identical to TRBD2. Germline CDR1 MNHNY, CDR2 SVGAGI (reference sequence). The CDR3 is 14 amino acids. J lost 9 bases, V lost 6 bases, and 11 bases had no gene match.

V is TRBV2 and J is TRBJ1-1; D gene uncertain. The CDR3 has 12 amino acids. CDR1 and CDR2 (germline): SNHLY, FYNNEI. V lost 5 bases and J lost 5, with 9 bases in between. CDR3: CASSLMGTEAFF. CDR3 coding DNA: TGTGCCAGCAGTTTAATGGGTACTGAAGCTTTCTTT. The full variable domain, with the rest looked up from reference TRBV2 and TRBJ1-1, is EPEVTQTPSHQVTQMGQEVILRCVPISNHLYFYWYRQILGQKVEFLVSFYNNEISEKSEIFDDQFSVERPDGSNFTLKIRSTKLEDSAMYFCASSLMGTEAFFGQGTRLTVV.

As for this clonotype: Given a much more abundant clone one base away, this may be a read error. This rearrangement joins TRBV6-1 to TRBJ2-7, with 8 bases matching TRBD1. CDR3 length: 14 amino acids. In germline, CDR1 is MNHNS, CDR2 SASEGT. This chain's CDR3 is CVSSDPGGIDEQYF. The CDR3 DNA follows: TGTGTCAGCAGTGACCCAGGGGGCATCGACGAGCAGTACTTC.

This clonotype was seen repeatedly, ten times or more. This chain joins TRBV7-3 and TRBJ2-2; 9 bases map to TRBD1. With V trimmed by 5 bases and J by 7 bases, 17 bases remained unmatched. This CDR3 is 18 amino acids long. CDR1 is SGHTA, CDR2 FQGTGA, per germline. The DNA of the CDR3 is TGTGCCAGCAGCCTACAGGGGGCCCTAGCGACAAAGGGCGGGGAGCTGTTTTTT. It translates to CASSLQGALATKGGELFF.

There are many counts of this clonotype. The chain links TRBV11-3 to TRBJ2-5, with 8 positions matching TRBD1. Trimming removed 8 bases from V and 9 bases from J; junction bases left unmatched: 8. CDR1 is SGHNT and CDR2 is YENEEA in the germline V gene. The CDR3 is 12 amino acids. CDR3 amino acids: CASGGQGWPQYF. Written as DNA, the CDR3 is TGTGCCAGCGGCGGACAGGGATGGCCCCAGTACTTC.

This clonotype was found many times. The CDR3 region has the DNA TGTGCCAGCAGCACACAGGGCTACGAGCAGTACTTC. Its protein is CASSTQGYEQYF. The rearrangement joins TRBV2 to TRBJ2-7; tentatively, D is TRBD1 (6 bases). CDR1 is SNHLY and CDR2 is FYNNEI in the germline V gene. Trimming left V 6 bases short and J 3 bases short, with 9 bases between. There are 12 residues in the CDR3.

The chain uses TRBV30 and TRBJ2-5; 10 nucleotides match TRBD2. The junction had 16 bases not matched to a gene; V was cut back by 8 bases and J by 4 bases. Germline V gene lookup returns CDR1 GTSNPN and CDR2 SVGIG (reference sequence). CDR3 length: 16 residues. The CDR3 DNA is TGTGCCAGCAGCTTGGGGCGAGCGGGGGGGCCAGAGACCCAGTACTTC. Translating it yields CASSLGRAGGPETQYF.

In its sample, this clonotype was seen many times. This chain uses TRBV20-1 with TRBJ2-5, with 10 bases matching TRBD2. Germline V gene sequence: CDR1 DFQATT, CDR2 SNEGSKA (reference sequence). The V segment lost 6 bases and the J segment 2 bases; nucleotides outside the gene matches: 9. This CDR3 spans 15 amino acids. CDR3 loop: CSARRTSGSQETQYF. Here the CDR3 DNA reads TGCAGTGCCCGGAGGACTAGCGGATCGCAAGAGACCCAGTACTTC.

This clonotype was found a few times. A much larger clone differs by one base, so this may be a read error. The chain employs TRBV13 and TRBJ2-7, with TRBD1 matching over 9 bases. Germline CDR1 reads PRHDT; CDR2 reads FYEKMQ (reference sequence). The J segment lost 2 bases and the V segment lost 8 bases, leaving 10 bases of the junction unmatched. The CDR3 spans 15 residues. The CDR3 reads CASGSMGQGAYEQYF. For the CDR3, the DNA is TGTGCCAGCGGCTCTATGGGACAGGGAGCCTACGAGCAGTACTTC.

This clonotype was seen many times. The CDR3 region has the DNA TGTGCCACCAGCAGTAGCGGGAGTGGAACAGATACGCAGTATTTT. Amino acid sequence: CATSSSGSGTDTQYF. The V and J genes are TRBV19 and TRBJ2-3; TRBD2 matches at 9 bases. This CDR3 has 15 amino acids. Germline V gives CDR1 LNHDA, CDR2 SQIVND (reference sequence). With V trimmed by 10 bases and J by 3 bases, 11 bases remained unmatched.

This clonotype was observed many times. The gene calls are TRBV5-5 and TRBJ2-3; no clear D. The CDR3 extends over 12 amino acids. The germline V and J ends were trimmed by 3 bases and 6 bases, with 8 bases remaining between them. Germline V gives CDR1 SGHKS, CDR2 YYEKEE (reference sequence). CDR3 region: CASSWDSDTQYF. The CDR3 region has the DNA TGTGCCAGCAGCTGGGATTCGGATACGCAGTATTTT.

At least ten counts were recorded for this clonotype. The rearrangement joins TRBV5-1 to TRBJ1-6; D possibly corresponds to TRBD1 (5 bases). This CDR3 has 15 amino acids. CDR1 and CDR2 from the germline V gene are SGHRS and YFSETQ. Trimming shortened V by 0 bases and J by 5 bases, and 9 bases separated the two germline ends. CDR3 in amino acids: CASSLDGTDNSPLHF. Here the CDR3 DNA reads TGCGCCAGCAGCTTGGACGGGACGGATAATTCACCCCTCCACTTT.

Comment on this clonotype: The junction shows a germline mismatch at one end, possibly a read error. The chain is built from TRBV10-3 and TRBJ1-1, with 7 bases fitting TRBD1. This CDR3 is built from 15 residues. Germline CDR1 is ENHRY and CDR2 is SYGVKD. CDR3 bases: TGTCCCATCAGTGAGACTGGGACAGCGAACACTGAAGCTTTCTTT. Protein product: CPISETGTANTEAFF.